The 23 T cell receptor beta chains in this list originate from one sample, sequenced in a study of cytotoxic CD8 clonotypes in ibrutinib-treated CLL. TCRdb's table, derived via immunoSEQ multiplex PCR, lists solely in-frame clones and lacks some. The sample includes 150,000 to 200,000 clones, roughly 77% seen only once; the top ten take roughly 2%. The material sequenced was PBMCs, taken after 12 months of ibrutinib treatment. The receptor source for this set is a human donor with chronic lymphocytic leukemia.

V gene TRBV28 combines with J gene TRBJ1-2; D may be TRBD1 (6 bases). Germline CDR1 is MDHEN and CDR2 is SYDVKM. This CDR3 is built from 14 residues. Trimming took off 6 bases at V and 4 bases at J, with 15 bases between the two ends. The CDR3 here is CASSLGHQSYGYTF. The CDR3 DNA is TGTGCCAGCAGCCTGGGACACCAGTCCTATGGCTACACCTTC.

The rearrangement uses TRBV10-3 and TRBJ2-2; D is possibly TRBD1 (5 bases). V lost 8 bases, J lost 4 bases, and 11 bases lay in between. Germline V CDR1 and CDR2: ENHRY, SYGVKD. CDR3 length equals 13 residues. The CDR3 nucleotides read TGTGCCATCGCTACAGGCCCCACCGGGGAGCTGTTTTTT. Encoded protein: CAIATGPTGELFF.

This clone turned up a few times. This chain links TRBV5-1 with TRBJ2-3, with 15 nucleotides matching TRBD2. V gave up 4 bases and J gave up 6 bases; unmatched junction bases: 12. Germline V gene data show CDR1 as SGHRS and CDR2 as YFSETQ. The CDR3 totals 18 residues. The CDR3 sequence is CASSVDGLAGGLSDTQYF. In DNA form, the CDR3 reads TGCGCCAGCAGCGTAGATGGACTAGCGGGGGGGCTGTCGGATACGCAGTATTTT. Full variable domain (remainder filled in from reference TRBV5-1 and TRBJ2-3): KAGVTQTPRYLIKTRGQQVTLSCSPISGHRSVSWYQQTPGQGLQFLFEYFSETQRNKGNFPGRFSGRQFSNSRSEMNVSTLELGDSALYLCASSVDGLAGGLSDTQYFGPGTRLTVL.

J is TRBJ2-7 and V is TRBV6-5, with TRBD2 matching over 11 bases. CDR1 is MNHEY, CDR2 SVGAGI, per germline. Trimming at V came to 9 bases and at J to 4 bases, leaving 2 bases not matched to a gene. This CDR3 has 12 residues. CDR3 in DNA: TGTGCCAGTAGGACTAGCGGGTACGAGCAGTACTTC. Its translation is CASRTSGYEQYF.

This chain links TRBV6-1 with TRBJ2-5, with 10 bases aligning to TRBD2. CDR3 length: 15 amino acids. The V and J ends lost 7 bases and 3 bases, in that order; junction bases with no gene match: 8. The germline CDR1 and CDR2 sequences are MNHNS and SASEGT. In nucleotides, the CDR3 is TGTGCCAGCACCAAAAGCCTAGCGGGGGAAGAGACCCAGTACTTC. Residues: CASTKSLAGEETQYF.

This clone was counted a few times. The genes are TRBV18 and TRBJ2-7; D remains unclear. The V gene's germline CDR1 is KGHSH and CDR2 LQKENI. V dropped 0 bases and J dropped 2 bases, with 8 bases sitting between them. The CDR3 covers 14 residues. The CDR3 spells CASSPPLATYEQYF. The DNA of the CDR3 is TGTGCCAGCTCACCACCGCTCGCCACCTACGAGCAGTACTTC.

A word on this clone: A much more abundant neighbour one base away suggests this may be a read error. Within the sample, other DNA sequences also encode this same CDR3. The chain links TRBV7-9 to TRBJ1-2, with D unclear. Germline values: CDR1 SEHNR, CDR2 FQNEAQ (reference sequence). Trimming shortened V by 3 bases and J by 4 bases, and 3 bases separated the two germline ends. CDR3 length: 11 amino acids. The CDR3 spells CASSFIYGYTF. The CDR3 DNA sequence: TGTGCCAGCAGCTTTATCTATGGCTACACCTTC.

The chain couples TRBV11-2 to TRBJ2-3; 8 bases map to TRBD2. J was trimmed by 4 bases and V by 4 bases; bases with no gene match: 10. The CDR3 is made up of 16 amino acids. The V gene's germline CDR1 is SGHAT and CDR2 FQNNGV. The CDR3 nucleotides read TGTGCCAGCAGCTCCTCGTTCGGCGGGGGGCCAGATACGCAGTATTTT. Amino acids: CASSSSFGGGPDTQYF.

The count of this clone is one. This CDR3 is CASSAFRGVSYEQYF. For the CDR3, the DNA is TGCGCCAGCAGCGCCTTTCGGGGGGTCTCCTACGAGCAGTACTTC. The chain uses TRBV4-1 and TRBJ2-7, with 7 bases aligning to TRBD2. Trimming took 5 bases from V and 0 from J; bases not matched to a gene: 7. Germline V lookup: CDR1 MGHRA, CDR2 YSYEKL. The length of the CDR3 is 15 residues.

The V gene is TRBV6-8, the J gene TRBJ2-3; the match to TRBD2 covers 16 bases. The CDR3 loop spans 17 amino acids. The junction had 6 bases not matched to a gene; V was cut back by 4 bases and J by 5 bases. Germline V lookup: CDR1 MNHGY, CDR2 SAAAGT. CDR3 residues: CASSCPGTSGGGDTQYF. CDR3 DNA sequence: TGTGCCAGCAGTTGTCCCGGGACTAGCGGGGGGGGAGATACGCAGTATTTT.

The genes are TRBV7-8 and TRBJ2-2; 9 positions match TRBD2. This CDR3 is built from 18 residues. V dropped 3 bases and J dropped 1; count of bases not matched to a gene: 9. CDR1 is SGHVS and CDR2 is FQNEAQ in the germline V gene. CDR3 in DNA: TGTGCCAGCAGCTTCCTCCCCTTAGCGGGGGAGAACACCGGGGAGCTGTTTTTT. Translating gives CASSFLPLAGENTGELFF.

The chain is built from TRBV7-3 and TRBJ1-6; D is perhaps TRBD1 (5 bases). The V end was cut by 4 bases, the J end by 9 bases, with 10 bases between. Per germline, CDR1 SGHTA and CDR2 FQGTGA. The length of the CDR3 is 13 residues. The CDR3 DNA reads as TGTGCCAGCAGCTCTGGGGCCCTTTCACCCCTCCACTTT. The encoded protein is CASSSGALSPLHF.

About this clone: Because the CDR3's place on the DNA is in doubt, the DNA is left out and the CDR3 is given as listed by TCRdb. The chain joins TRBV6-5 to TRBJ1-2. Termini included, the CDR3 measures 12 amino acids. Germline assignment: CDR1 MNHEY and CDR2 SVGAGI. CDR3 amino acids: CASSSSVGGYTF.

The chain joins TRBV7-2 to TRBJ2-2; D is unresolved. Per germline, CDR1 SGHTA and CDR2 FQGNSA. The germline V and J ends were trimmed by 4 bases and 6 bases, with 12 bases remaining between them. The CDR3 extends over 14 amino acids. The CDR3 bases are TGTGCCAGCAGCTCCCGGGTCCTGGCCGGGGAGCTGTTTTTT. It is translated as CASSSRVLAGELFF.

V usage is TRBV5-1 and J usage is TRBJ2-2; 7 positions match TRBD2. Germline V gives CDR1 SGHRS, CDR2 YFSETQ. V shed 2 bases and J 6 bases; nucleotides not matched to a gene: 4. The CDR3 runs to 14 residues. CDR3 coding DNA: TGCGCCAGCAGCTTAGGGAGGGGTTCCGGGGAGCTGTTTTTT. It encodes CASSLGRGSGELFF.

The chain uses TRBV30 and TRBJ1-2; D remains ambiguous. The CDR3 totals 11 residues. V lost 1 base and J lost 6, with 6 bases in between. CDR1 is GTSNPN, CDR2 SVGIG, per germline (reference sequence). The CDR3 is CAWSAADGYTF. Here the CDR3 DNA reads TGTGCCTGGAGTGCAGCCGATGGCTACACCTTC.

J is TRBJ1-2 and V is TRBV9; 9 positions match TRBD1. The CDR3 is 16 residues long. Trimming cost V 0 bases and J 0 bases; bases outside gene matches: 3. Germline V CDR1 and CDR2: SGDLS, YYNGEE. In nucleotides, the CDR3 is TGTGCCAGCAGCGTAGGACAGGGGGTAGCTAACTATGGCTACACCTTC. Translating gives CASSVGQGVANYGYTF.

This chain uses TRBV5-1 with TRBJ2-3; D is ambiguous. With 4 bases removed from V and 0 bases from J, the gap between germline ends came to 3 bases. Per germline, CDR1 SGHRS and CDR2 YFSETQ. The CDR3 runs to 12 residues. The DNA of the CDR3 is TGCGCCAGCAGCGCCAGCACAGATACGCAGTATTTT. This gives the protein CASSASTDTQYF.

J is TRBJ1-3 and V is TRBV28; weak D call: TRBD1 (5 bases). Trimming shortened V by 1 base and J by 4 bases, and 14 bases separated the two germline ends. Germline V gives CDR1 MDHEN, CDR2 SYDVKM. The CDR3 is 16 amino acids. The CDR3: CASSLSLTALGNTIYF. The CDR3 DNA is TGTGCCAGCAGTTTATCCCTGACAGCTTTGGGAAACACCATATATTTT.

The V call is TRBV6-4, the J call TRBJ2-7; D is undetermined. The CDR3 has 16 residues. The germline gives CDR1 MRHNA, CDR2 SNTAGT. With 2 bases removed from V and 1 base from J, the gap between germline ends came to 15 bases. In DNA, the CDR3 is TGTGCCAGCAGTGACCACCGCCGTCTCATTTCCTACGAGCAGTACTTC. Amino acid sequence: CASSDHRRLISYEQYF.

As DNA, the CDR3 is TGCGCCAGCAGCCAAGACCATCCGGGACAGCTCACTATTGGCTACACCTTC. Residues: CASSQDHPGQLTIGYTF. The chain is built from TRBV4-3 and TRBJ1-2; 7 bases fit TRBD1. V trimming: 0 bases; J trimming: 7 bases; junction bases outside the gene matches: 14. CDR1 and CDR2 from the germline V gene are LGHNA and YSLEER. The CDR3 consists of 17 residues.

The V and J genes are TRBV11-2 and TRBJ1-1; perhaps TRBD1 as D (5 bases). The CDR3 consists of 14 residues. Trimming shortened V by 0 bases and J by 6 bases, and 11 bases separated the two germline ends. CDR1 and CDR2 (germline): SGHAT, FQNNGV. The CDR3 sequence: CASSLDSGVAEAFF. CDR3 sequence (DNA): TGTGCCAGCAGCTTAGATTCGGGGGTTGCTGAAGCTTTCTTT.

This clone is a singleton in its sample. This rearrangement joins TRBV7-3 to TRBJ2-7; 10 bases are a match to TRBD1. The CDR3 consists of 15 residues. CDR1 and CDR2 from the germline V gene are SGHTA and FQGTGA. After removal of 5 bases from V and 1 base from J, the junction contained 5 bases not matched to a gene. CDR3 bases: TGTGCCAGCAGCCCGGAGGGACAGGGGTCCTACGAGCAGTACTTC. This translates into CASSPEGQGSYEQYF.